These 19 T cell receptor beta chains were sequenced from one sample in a study of shared clonotypes between healthy human individuals. Clones were read by immunoSEQ multiplex PCR, and TCRdb kept only the in-frame ones, dropping some. The sample shows about 2.4 million clones, over 85% of them seen only once. The sample taken for sequencing was naive CD4+ T cells from PBMCs. Subset described: CD45RA+ positively selected. The origin of the receptors is a man aged 18 to 29 in good health. Some clones in this sample may be carry-over from other donors' samples.

This clone is a singleton in its sample. This specimen includes other DNA sequences encoding the same CDR3. The chain links TRBV9 to TRBJ2-7, with unresolved D. CDR1 is SGDLS, CDR2 YYNGEE, per germline. V lost 5 bases, J lost 1 base, and 10 bases lay in between. CDR3 length: 13 residues. The CDR3 reads CASSVEPSYEQYF. The CDR3 nucleotides read TGTGCCAGCAGTGTGGAGCCGTCCTACGAGCAGTACTTC. The whole variable domain, remainder taken from reference TRBV9 and TRBJ2-7, is DSGVTQTPKHLITATGQRVTLRCSPRSGDLSVYWYQQSLDQGLQFLIQYYNGEERAKGNILERFSAQQFPDLHSELNLSSLELGDSALYFCASSVEPSYEQYFGPGTRLTVT.

The J gene is TRBJ1-3, the V gene TRBV28; D is perhaps TRBD1 (5 bases). Germline V gene data show CDR1 as MDHEN and CDR2 as SYDVKM. V was shortened by 3 bases and J by 8 bases, with 11 bases between the two germline ends. This CDR3 region has 13 residues. The CDR3 loop reads CASSFQGGHTIYF. CDR3 coding DNA: TGTGCCAGCAGTTTTCAGGGAGGACACACCATATATTTT.

The chain couples TRBV7-9 to TRBJ2-3, with D hard to call. V lost 5 bases, J lost 6 bases, and 9 bases lay in between. This CDR3 is 12 amino acids long. Germline V gives CDR1 SEHNR, CDR2 FQNEAQ (reference sequence). The CDR3 DNA sequence: TGTGCCAGCAGCCCCCAAGTCGATACGCAGTATTTT. This sequence encodes CASSPQVDTQYF.

The gene calls are TRBV5-1 and TRBJ2-3, with a tentative D call TRBD2 (5 bases). Germline V gene data show CDR1 as SGHRS and CDR2 as YFSETQ. The CDR3 loop spans 16 amino acids. Trimming left V 0 bases short and J 1 base short, with 12 bases between. CDR3 nucleotide sequence: TGCGCCAGCAGCTTGGTTGTCTCCGGGGGCACAGATACGCAGTATTTT. Translating gives CASSLVVSGGTDTQYF.

The chain uses TRBV5-4 and TRBJ1-2, with D perhaps TRBD1 (5 bases). The germline gives CDR1 SGHNT, CDR2 YYREEE (reference sequence). Trimming pared 4 bases from V and 5 bases from J, leaving 18 bases between. This CDR3 contains 15 residues. For the CDR3, the DNA is TGTGCCAGCAGCCCGCAGGGTTCGGGGAGTTATGGCTACACCTTC. Protein: CASSPQGSGSYGYTF.

The rearrangement links TRBV30 to TRBJ1-1; possible D gene TRBD1, 5 bases. The CDR3 is 15 amino acids. Germline assignment: CDR1 GTSNPN and CDR2 SVGIG (reference sequence). The V end was cut by 5 bases, the J end by 1 base, with 17 bases between. CDR3 sequence reads: CAWYTSRAGNTEAFF. The CDR3 DNA reads TGTGCCTGGTACACCAGCAGGGCAGGGAACACTGAAGCTTTCTTT.

Turning to this clone: This specimen includes other DNA sequences encoding the same CDR3. The chain has TRBV2 and TRBJ2-7; D remains ambiguous. Trimming shortened V by 4 bases and J by 3 bases, and 4 bases separated the two germline ends. The V gene's germline CDR1 is SNHLY and CDR2 FYNNEI. This CDR3 has 11 residues. The CDR3 region is CASSGYYEQYF. The DNA for the CDR3 is TGTGCCAGCAGTGGGTACTACGAGCAGTACTTC.

The genes are TRBV28 and TRBJ1-5; a weak D match, TRBD1 (5 bases). The CDR3 spans 13 residues. Trimming took 5 bases from V and 5 from J, leaving 10 bases between them. CDR1 and CDR2 from the germline V gene are MDHEN and SYDVKM. CDR3 region: CASSKWGYQPQHF. CDR3 bases: TGTGCCAGCAGTAAATGGGGGTATCAGCCCCAGCATTTT.

V and J are TRBV29-1 and TRBJ1-4, with D maybe TRBD1 (5 bases). CDR1 is SQVTM, CDR2 ANQGSEA, per germline. The CDR3 is made up of 13 amino acids. V lost 7 bases to trimming and J lost 3 bases, with 12 bases between them. The CDR3, as DNA: TGCAGCGCCCAGGGTGGAGCTAATGAAAAACTGTTTTTT. It translates to CSAQGGANEKLFF.

Remarks on this clone: The sample carries other DNA sequences with the same CDR3. The DNA for the CDR3 is TGTGCCAGCAGTGATAGGGCAGATACGCAGTATTTT. This codes for CASSDRADTQYF. The chain is built from TRBV2 and TRBJ2-3; D remains ambiguous. V lost 3 bases and J lost 4, with 5 bases in between. This CDR3 spans 12 amino acids. The V gene's germline CDR1 is SNHLY and CDR2 FYNNEI. Combining the CDR3 with reference TRBV2 and TRBJ2-3 gives the whole variable domain EPEVTQTPSHQVTQMGQEVILRCVPISNHLYFYWYRQILGQKVEFLVSFYNNEISEKSEIFDDQFSVERPDGSNFTLKIRSTKLEDSAMYFCASSDRADTQYFGPGTRLTVL.

DNA of the CDR3: TGTGCCAGCAGCTTAAACCATGTGGCCCGCTACACCTTC. It encodes CASSLNHVARYTF. J is TRBJ1-2 and V is TRBV11-2; D remains unclear. This CDR3 is built from 13 residues. Germline-derived CDR1 and CDR2 are SGHAT and FQNNGV. Trimming cost V 2 bases and J 9 bases, with 13 bases left between them.

V and J are TRBV6-5 and TRBJ2-5; D not resolved. Trimming removed 5 bases at V and 1 base at J, with 14 bases between. The CDR3 sequence is 15 residues long. The germline CDR1 and CDR2 sequences are MNHEY and SVGAGI. The CDR3 nucleotides read TGTGCCAGCAGTCCCGAGTGGGCTGGCCAAGAGACCCAGTACTTC. Protein product: CASSPEWAGQETQYF.

The CDR3 here is CATSSPGTPYQPQHF. CDR3 sequence (DNA): TGTGCCACCAGCAGCCCCGGGACACCATATCAGCCCCAGCATTTT. This chain links TRBV15 with TRBJ1-5, with D perhaps TRBD1 (6 bases). This CDR3 contains 15 residues. CDR1 is LNHNV, CDR2 YYDKDF, per germline (reference sequence). V shed 3 bases and J shed 5 bases, with 14 bases lying between them.

The chain couples TRBV6-1 to TRBJ2-7, with 7 nucleotides matching TRBD1. Germline V CDR1 and CDR2: MNHNS, SASEGT. V was clipped by 5 bases and J by 1 base; unmatched bases: 5. CDR3 length: 14 residues. CDR3 bases: TGTGCCAGCAGTACTGACAGGGTATCCTACGAGCAGTACTTC. This gives the protein CASSTDRVSYEQYF.

The chain has TRBV6-1 and TRBJ2-3, with 8 bases aligning to TRBD2. CDR3 length: 17 residues. The germline gives CDR1 MNHNS, CDR2 SASEGT. The V segment lost 2 bases and the J segment 6 bases; nucleotides outside the gene matches: 13. CDR3 amino acids: CASSERGAGGVGDTQYF. The DNA of the CDR3 is TGTGCCAGCAGTGAAAGGGGCGCGGGAGGAGTAGGGGATACGCAGTATTTT.

The chain uses TRBV5-1 and TRBJ2-3, with a weak D call TRBD1 (5 bases). The germline V gene encodes CDR1 SGHRS and CDR2 YFSETQ. The CDR3 is 16 residues long. Trimming cost V 0 bases and J 0 bases, with 11 bases left between them. The CDR3 region has the DNA TGCGCCAGCAGCTTGGCGACAGCCATTAGCACAGATACGCAGTATTTT. Translated: CASSLATAISTDTQYF.

For this clone: The sample contains more than one DNA sequence encoding this CDR3. The chain employs TRBV5-4 and TRBJ2-7; TRBD1 matches 7 bases. CDR1 is SGHNT, CDR2 YYREEE, per germline (reference sequence). J was trimmed by 3 bases and V by 3 bases; bases with no gene match: 3. The CDR3 is made up of 13 amino acids. The CDR3 protein is CASSSRDSYEQYF. The CDR3 DNA follows: TGTGCCAGCAGCTCCCGGGACAGCTACGAGCAGTACTTC.

This sequence joins TRBV5-1 and TRBJ1-6; D might be TRBD1 (5 bases). Trimming cost V 1 base and J 5 bases, with 16 bases left between them. This CDR3 region has 17 residues. The germline V gene has CDR1 SGHRS and CDR2 YFSETQ. DNA of the CDR3: TGCGCCAGCAGCTTGAGGGACGCCCCTTTTAATAATTCACCCCTCCACTTT. Translated, it gives CASSLRDAPFNNSPLHF.

The rearrangement links TRBV7-3 to TRBJ2-2; 8 nucleotides agree with TRBD1. From germline, CDR1 is SGHTA and CDR2 FQGTGA. V was clipped by 2 bases and J by 3 bases; unmatched bases: 2. This CDR3 region has 15 residues. Here the CDR3 DNA reads TGTGCCAGCAGCTTAGGACAGGGATACACCGGGGAGCTGTTTTTT. It yields the protein CASSLGQGYTGELFF.